The present TCR beta chain was sequenced within a study of OX40 agonist ivuxolimab in advanced cancers. Study as a whole: Ivuxolimab was delivered to patients intravenously every 2 weeks at doses spanning 0.01 to 10 mg/kg. A diagnosis of hepatocellular carcinoma, melanoma, renal cell or head and neck cancer was present in dose-escalation patients.

Findings of the study overall: Expanded clones were, on average, more numerous among CD8+ T cells than CD4+. Expanded peripheral T cell antigen specificity was not determined.

Only in-frame clones appear in the TCRdb table, and some are missing; sequencing was by immunoSEQ multiplex PCR. Among 95,000 to 150,000 clones listed, approximately 92% were seen once. A remark on this clone: The target antigen is unknown.

The CDR3 runs 13 residues. Germline CDR1 is SGHDT and CDR2 is YYEEEE. Trimming cost V 2 bases and J 1 base, with 7 bases left between them. This clonotype was sampled from an adult with an advanced solid tumor such as melanoma, head and neck, liver or kidney cancer. The input for sequencing was CD4+ or CD8+ T cells sorted from blood, taken in a trial of the OX40 agonist ivuxolimab. The chain combines TRBV5-6 with TRBJ2-7; no clear D. The CDR3 is CASSLGRSYEQYF. The CDR3 DNA sequence: TGTGCCAGCAGCTTAGGGCGGTCCTACGAGCAGTACTTC.